This T cell receptor (beta chain) was documented in a study of radiotherapy plus CTLA-4 blockade in lung cancer. Study-level background: Overall, 18% of patients showed an objective response, while 31% attained disease control. General study results and limits: TCR clones from tumors expanded in blood after radiotherapy plus ipilimumab. Among reported predictors of response, early blood T cell clone dynamics with interferon-beta performed best.

Germline assignment: CDR1 SGDLS and CDR2 YYNGEE. V dropped 4 bases and J dropped 14 bases, with 17 bases sitting between them. The CDR3 totals 12 residues. Data came from immunoSEQ multiplex PCR; TCRdb stores just in-frame clones and leaves some out. This sample has fewer than 95,000 clones, with 83% found just once. In regard to this clone: The antigen is undetermined.

This TCR was sampled from a human donor with non-small cell lung cancer who had stable disease on radiotherapy plus ipilimumab. The source was peripheral blood, collected from a patient treated with radiotherapy plus ipilimumab. The chain recombines TRBV9 with TRBJ2-3; tentatively, D is TRBD2 (6 bases). The DNA for the CDR3 is TGTGCCAGCAGCCTGAGTCCCCGGGAGAGGTATTTT. This translates into CASSLSPRERYF.